These 7 T cell receptor beta chains were sequenced from one sample in a study of technical replicates of blood from a handful of donors. The assay was immunoSEQ multiplex PCR, and TCRdb's table has in-frame clones only and misses some. The sample holds roughly 90,000 clones; 85% to 95% are singletons and the top ten take approximately 0.25%. Material: T cells isolated from PBMCs. The receptor source for this set is a human donor in good health.

This rearrangement joins TRBV5-1 to TRBJ1-6, with D hard to call. V was shortened by 2 bases and J by 0 bases, with 21 bases between the two germline ends. Per germline, CDR1 SGHRS and CDR2 YFSETQ. The CDR3 is 20 amino acids. CDR3: CASSFGNALRLSSYNSPLHF. The CDR3 region has the DNA TGCGCCAGCAGCTTCGGAAATGCCCTTAGACTGAGCTCCTATAATTCACCCCTCCACTTT.

The chain carries TRBV28 and TRBJ1-2, with no clear D. The V end lost 7 bases, the J end lost 3 bases, and 15 bases lay between the germline ends. The CDR3 is made up of 14 amino acids. CDR1 MDHEN and CDR2 SYDVKM come from the germline V gene. The CDR3, as DNA: TGTGCCAGCACCCCCGCGGGGAAGGACTATGGCTACACCTTC. Residues: CASTPAGKDYGYTF.

The chain joins TRBV18 to TRBJ2-5, with TRBD2 matching over 11 bases. CDR1 is KGHSH and CDR2 is LQKENI in the germline V gene. Trimming took 0 bases from V and 0 from J; bases not matched to a gene: 0. The CDR3 sequence is 16 residues long. In DNA form, the CDR3 reads TGTGCCAGCTCACCACCGACTAGCGGGAACCAAGAGACCCAGTACTTC. Translated: CASSPPTSGNQETQYF.

CDR3 loop: CSVRDYEQYF. Here the CDR3 DNA reads TGCAGCGTTCGGGACTACGAGCAGTACTTC. This rearrangement joins TRBV29-1 to TRBJ2-7, with D possibly being TRBD2 (5 bases). The CDR3 runs 10 residues. CDR1 and CDR2 (germline): SQVTM, ANQGSEA. The V end was cut by 5 bases, the J end by 3 bases, with 5 bases between.

The chain joins TRBV5-4 to TRBJ2-2, with TRBD2 identical over 10 bases. The CDR3 covers 17 residues. V shed 4 bases and J 3 bases; nucleotides not matched to a gene: 9. Germline V CDR1 and CDR2: SGHNT, YYREEE (reference sequence). The DNA of the CDR3 is TGTGCCAGCAGCACAGCGGGAGGGCCGATGCACACCGGGGAGCTGTTTTTT. Its protein product is CASSTAGGPMHTGELFF.

V and J are TRBV21-1 and TRBJ2-7; the D call of TRBD1 is as the table states it, not checked on the DNA. TRBV21-1 is flagged as a pseudogene. The CDR3 spans 21 residues. The CDR3 DNA reads TGTGCCAGCAGCAAAGTATGCAGGGCAGGGGGCGCAGGTACCCCCGGCGGGGAGCAGTACTTC. This encodes CASSKVCRAGGAGTPGGEQYF.

The chain links TRBV28 to TRBJ1-5; TRBD1 matches 9 bases. V dropped 6 bases and J dropped 2; count of bases not matched to a gene: 2. The germline V gene has CDR1 MDHEN and CDR2 SYDVKM. This CDR3 comprises 14 residues. The DNA for the CDR3 is TGTGCCAGCAGGAGGACAGGGGGCAATCAGCCCCAGCATTTT. This codes for CASRRTGGNQPQHF. Together with reference TRBV28 and TRBJ1-5, the CDR3 gives the full variable domain: DVKVTQSSRYLVKRTGEKVFLECVQDMDHENMFWYRQDPGLGLRLIYFSYDVKMKEKGDIPEGYSVSREKKERFSLILESASTNQTSMYLCASRRTGGNQPQHFGDGTRLSIL.